This T cell receptor (beta chain) was observed in a study of blood T cells in healthy people across ages (dated by TCRdb to the mid-2010s). Broadly, across the study: In model experiments, roughly one uniquely barcoded TCR beta cDNA molecule per two T cells was captured by template switching. To track age-related changes in TCR beta repertoire diversity, the study relied on deep sequencing normalized with unique cDNA molecular identifiers. Four age groups were formed from the donors: young (average approximately 16 years), middle-aged (approximately 40), aged (roughly 59) and long-lived (around 80). Donors of different ages were randomly distributed across sequencing lanes to avoid experimental bias. Using the same blood draw, the study looked at two additional independent replicas of 1 million unique cDNA reads for two donors, one aged 18 to 30 and the other aged 80 or older. Results the study describes overall, beyond this receptor: Observed TCR beta diversity per million T cells fell roughly linearly with age, and a significant reduction was already apparent by age roughly 40. Bulk unsorted PBMC profiling prevented conclusive comparison of naive and antigen-experienced compartments. Donor CMV infection status was unknown, potentially confounding age-related changes in expanded clonotypes. The long-lived group showed more naive CD4+ T cells, fewer expanded clones and increased TCR diversity than the aged group, suggesting age selection. Total diversity estimates from one million sequenced T cells were considered lower bounds and underestimates. Observed TCR beta diversity correlated strongly with the percentage of naive T cells measured by flow cytometry.

Looking up the germline V gene (reference sequence) yields CDR1 MNHEY and CDR2 SMNVEV. V is pruned by 5 bases and J by 9 bases, leaving 10 bases of the junction without a gene match. The CDR3 numbers 13 residues from cysteine through phenylalanine. Here the CDR3 DNA is all that survives: 39 bases in frame from base 1. Donors were 35 to 40 systemically healthy Caucasian individuals from Russia aged roughly 6 to 100 years. Each donor gave roughly 9.5 milliliters of peripheral blood, collected into EDTA-treated Vacutainer tubes. Ficoll-Paque density-gradient centrifugation was used to isolate PBMCs, with at least 6.5 million per sample. Trizol reagent was used to extract total RNA from PBMCs, with at least 5.5 micrograms per sample. For every donor, an aliquot of PBMCs went through flow cytometry to measure the percentages of naive CD45RAhigh/CD27high T cells. The library came from 5' RACE. Sequencing took place on an Illumina HiSeq 2500. A second PCR of 7 to 11 cycles was run with a J-beta primer mix and a sample-barcoded 5' primer. A template-switch 5' adaptor carrying 12 random nucleotides introduced a unique molecular identifier onto each TCR beta cDNA molecule. At least 2.5 million CDR3-containing paired-end reads were obtained from each sample. First-strand cDNA was synthesized from all RNA with the Mint cDNA synthesis kit, primed by a TRBC-specific oligonucleotide. After uracil-DNA glycosylase treatment, a first 18-cycle PCR used universal primers M1SS and BC2_uni_R on all cDNA. The paper's data handling went like this. For normalization, 1 million high-quality reads, each with a distinct molecular identifier, were randomly selected from each sample. Instead of being binned into consensus sequences, reads with shared molecular identifiers were discarded. MiTCR, with a Q25 quality threshold and the strictest error-elimination algorithm, was used for CDR3 identification, clonotype clustering and error correction. A nonparametric unseen species model with Euler transformation was used to estimate a lower bound on total TCR beta diversity. TCRdb reprocessing: public reads trimmed at Q25 with fastp, clones called with MiXCR, in-frame beta chains kept. Rows are unified per CDR3 protein, each entry keeping the most common DNA and genes. These V and J calls are TCRdb output, not the study's own analysis. This sample holds fewer than 900,000 distinct CDR3 sequences; roughly 44% were observed only once. 20% of the sample lies in the top ten.

With regard to this clonotype: Its specific antigen is unknown. The sample holds no much larger clone one base away, and base qualities are not on file.

The sample comprised blood. The chain was built from TRBV27 and TRBJ2-7; 7 nucleotides in the junction match TRBD1. This TCR came from a woman aged 55-70 years in good health. The DNA reads as follows: TGTGCCAGCAGTGGACAGGCGGTAGCCGGGCAGTACTTC. Translated, it gives CASSGQAVAGQYF.